This TCR beta chain was captured by sequencing in a study of cytomegalovirus exposure and HLA in healthy donors (dated by TCRdb to about 2017). At the level of the whole study: A later analysis indicated that the roughly 120 validation repertoires were generated on the platform also employed for the 700 or so repertoires of the first cohort. The study combined high-throughput TCR immunosequencing, statistical association of individual TCRs with disease status, and machine learning to predict cytomegalovirus infection status. The study was designed to test whether signatures of past pathogen exposure could be identified by cataloging public T cell receptors. In addition to the first cohort of roughly 670 subjects, a separate validation cohort of approximately 130 different subjects was used.

The donors were included in the validation cohort of approximately 130 subjects, a group kept apart from the roughly 690-subject first cohort. Taken from cysteine to phenylalanine, the CDR3 has 14 residues. Only CDR3 DNA is held: 42 bases, read in frame from base 1. Taken from the germline V gene, the CDR1 and CDR2 loops are SGHRS and YFSETQ. Trimming takes 3 bases off V and 2 bases off J; junction bases not matched to a gene: 2. Receptor libraries were prepared by the immunoSEQ multiplex PCR assay. Under the source paper's analysis protocol: A statistical classification framework was built for diagnosing cytomegalovirus status from the catalog of TCR beta chain sequences. TCRdb re-hosts the immuneACCESS table, in-frame sequences only. Its copies lack some clones; in the studies checked, an unresolved V gene accounts for under half of them, and the cause for the rest is not known. For V, J and clone size, that table is used; D and trimming come from the DNA. The sample table shows some 250,000 clones, and about 86% are seen once. The ten largest clones take up less than 1.5% of the sample.

Comments on this clone: Which antigen it targets is not known. Base qualities are not at hand, and no much larger clone is one base apart.

Overall results and qualifications from the work: Most TCR sequences were observed very rarely across donors, whereas some public TCRs were present in many individuals. In both the original and validation cohorts, the classifier was reported to diagnose cytomegalovirus status with high specificity and sensitivity. Three of the identified cytomegalovirus-associated TCR beta chains were confirmed in vitro to be specific for cytomegalovirus antigens. It was suggested by the authors that the approach could potentially be generalized to other disease states and immunological phenotypes. In the study, some 180 TCR beta chains were listed as associated with cytomegalovirus. The validation cohort had no HLA typing available for a later analysis, so co-occurrence within that cohort was assessed over all 120 or so repertoires. Of the cluster scores, about 94% were above 0 in a later analysis, which found that TCRs clustered in the first cohort also tended to co-occur in the 120 or so validation repertoires.

The receptor chain draws on TRBV5-1 and TRBJ2-3, with 8 bases in between that match TRBD2. Sequencing was performed on PBMCs. This TCR was sampled from a woman in her 30s in good health and CMV-seropositive. The DNA sequence is TGCGCCAGCAGCTCGGGAGGGATCACAGATACGCAGTATTTT. Translated, it reads CASSSGGITDTQYF.